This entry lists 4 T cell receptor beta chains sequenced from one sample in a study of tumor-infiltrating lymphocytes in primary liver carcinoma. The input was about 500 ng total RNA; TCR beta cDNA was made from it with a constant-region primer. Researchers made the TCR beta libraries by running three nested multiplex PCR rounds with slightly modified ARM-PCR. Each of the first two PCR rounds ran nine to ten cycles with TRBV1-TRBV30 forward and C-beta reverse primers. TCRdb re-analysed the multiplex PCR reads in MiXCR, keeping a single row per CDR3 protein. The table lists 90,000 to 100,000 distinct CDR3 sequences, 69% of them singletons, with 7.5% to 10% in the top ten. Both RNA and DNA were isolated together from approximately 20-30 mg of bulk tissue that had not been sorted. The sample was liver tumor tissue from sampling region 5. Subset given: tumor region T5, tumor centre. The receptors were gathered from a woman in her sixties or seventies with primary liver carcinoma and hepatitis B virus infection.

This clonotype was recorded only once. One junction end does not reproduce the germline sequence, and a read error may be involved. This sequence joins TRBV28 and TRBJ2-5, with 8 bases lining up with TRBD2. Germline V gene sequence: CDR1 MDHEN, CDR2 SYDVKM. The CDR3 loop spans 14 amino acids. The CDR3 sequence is CASSYGGALETRYF. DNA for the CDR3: TGTGCCAGCAGCTACGGGGGGGCTTTGGAGACCCGGTACTTC.

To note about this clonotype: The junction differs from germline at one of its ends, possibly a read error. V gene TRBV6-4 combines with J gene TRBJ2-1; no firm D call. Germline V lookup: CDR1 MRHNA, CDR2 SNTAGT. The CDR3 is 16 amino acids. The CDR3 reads CASRDSASFSYNEQFF. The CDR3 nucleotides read TGTGCCAGCAGAGACTCGGCCAGCTTCTCCTACAATGAGCAGTTCTTC.

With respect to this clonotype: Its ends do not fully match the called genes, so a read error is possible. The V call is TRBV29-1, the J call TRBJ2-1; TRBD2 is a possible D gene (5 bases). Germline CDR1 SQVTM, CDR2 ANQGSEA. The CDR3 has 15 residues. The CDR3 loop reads CSDENGIIMGNEQFF. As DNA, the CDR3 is TGCAGCGATGAAAACGGGATTATCATGGGGAATGAGCAGTTCTTC.

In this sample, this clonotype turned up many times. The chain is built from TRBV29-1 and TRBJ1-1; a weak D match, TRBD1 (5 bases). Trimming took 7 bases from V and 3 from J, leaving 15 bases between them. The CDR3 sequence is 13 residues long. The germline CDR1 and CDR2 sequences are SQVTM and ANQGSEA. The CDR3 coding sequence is TGCAGCGCCCGGGCCGGGGGACACACTGAAGCTTTCTTT. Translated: CSARAGGHTEAFF.